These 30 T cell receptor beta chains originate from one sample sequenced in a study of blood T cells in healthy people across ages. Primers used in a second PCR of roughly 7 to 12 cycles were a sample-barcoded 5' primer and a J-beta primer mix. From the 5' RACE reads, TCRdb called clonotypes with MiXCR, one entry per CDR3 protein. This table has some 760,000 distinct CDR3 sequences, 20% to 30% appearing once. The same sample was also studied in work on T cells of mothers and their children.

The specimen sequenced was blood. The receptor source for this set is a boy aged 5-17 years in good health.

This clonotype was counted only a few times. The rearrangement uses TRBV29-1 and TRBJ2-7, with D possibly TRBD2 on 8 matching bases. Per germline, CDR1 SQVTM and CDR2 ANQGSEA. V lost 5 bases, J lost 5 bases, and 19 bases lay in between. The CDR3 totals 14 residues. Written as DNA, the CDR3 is TGCAGCGTTCTTCGGGGGGGTACAGGGGACGAGCAGTACTTC. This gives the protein CSVLRGGTGDEQYF.

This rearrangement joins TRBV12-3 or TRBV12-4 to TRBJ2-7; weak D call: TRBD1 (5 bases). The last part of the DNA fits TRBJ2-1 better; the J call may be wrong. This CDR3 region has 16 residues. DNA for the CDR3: TGTGCCAGCAGTCCCCTCTCGGCTGACAGCCCCAATGAGCAGTTCTTC. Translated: CASSPLSADSPNEQFF.

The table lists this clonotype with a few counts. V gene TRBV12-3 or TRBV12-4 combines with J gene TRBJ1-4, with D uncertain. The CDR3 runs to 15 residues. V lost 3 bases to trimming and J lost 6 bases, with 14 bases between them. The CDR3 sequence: CASSFEREPDEKLFF. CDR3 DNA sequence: TGTGCCAGCAGTTTTGAGAGAGAGCCAGATGAAAAACTGTTTTTT.

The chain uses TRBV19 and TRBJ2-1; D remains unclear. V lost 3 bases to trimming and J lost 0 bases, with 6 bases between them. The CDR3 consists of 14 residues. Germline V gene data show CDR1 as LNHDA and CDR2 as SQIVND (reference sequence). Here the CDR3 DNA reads TGTGCCAGTAGTATCGGCCCCTCCTACAATGAGCAGTTCTTC. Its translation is CASSIGPSYNEQFF.

CDR3 DNA sequence: TGTGCCAGCATGGCAGGTACCTACAATGAGCAGTTCTTC. It yields the protein CASMAGTYNEQFF. The V gene is TRBV6-2 or TRBV6-3, the J gene TRBJ2-1; the D is unclear. CDR3 size: 13 residues. Germline V lookup: CDR1 MNHEY, CDR2 SVGEGT. Between the trimmed V and J ends, which lost 7 bases and 2 bases, there was a span of 9 bases.

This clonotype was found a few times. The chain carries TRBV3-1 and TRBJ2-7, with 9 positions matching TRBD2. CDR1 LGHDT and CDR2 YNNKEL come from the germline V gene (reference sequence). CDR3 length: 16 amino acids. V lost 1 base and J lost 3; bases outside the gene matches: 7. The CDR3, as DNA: TGTGCCAGCAGCCAAGGCGCGGGAGGGGCTGGCTACGAGCAGTACTTC. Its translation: CASSQGAGGAGYEQYF.

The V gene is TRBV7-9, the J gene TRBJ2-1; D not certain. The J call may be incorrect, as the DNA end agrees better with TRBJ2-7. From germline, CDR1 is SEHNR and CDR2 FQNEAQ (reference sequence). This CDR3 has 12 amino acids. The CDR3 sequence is CASSNQFYEQYF. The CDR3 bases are TGTGCCAGCAGCAATCAGTTCTACGAGCAGTACTTC.

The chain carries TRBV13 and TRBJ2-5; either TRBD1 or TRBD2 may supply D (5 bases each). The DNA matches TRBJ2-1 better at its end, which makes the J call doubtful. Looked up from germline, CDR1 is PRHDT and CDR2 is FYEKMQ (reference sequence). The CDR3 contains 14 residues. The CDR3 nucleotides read TGTGCCAGCAGCCACCGGGACGGGGAAAATGAGCAGTTCTTC. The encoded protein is CASSHRDGENEQFF.

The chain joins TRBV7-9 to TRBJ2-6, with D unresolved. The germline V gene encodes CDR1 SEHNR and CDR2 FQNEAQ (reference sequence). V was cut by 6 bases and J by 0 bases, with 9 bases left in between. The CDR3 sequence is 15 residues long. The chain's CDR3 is CASSRDFSGANVLTF. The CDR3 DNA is TGTGCCAGCAGTAGAGACTTCTCTGGGGCCAACGTCCTGACTTTC.

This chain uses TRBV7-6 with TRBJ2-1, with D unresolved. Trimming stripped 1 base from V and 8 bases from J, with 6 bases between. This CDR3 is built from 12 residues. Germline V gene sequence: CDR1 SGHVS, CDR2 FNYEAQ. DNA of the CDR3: TGTGCCAGCAGCTTAGTGGACGATGAGCAGTTCTTC. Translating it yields CASSLVDDEQFF.

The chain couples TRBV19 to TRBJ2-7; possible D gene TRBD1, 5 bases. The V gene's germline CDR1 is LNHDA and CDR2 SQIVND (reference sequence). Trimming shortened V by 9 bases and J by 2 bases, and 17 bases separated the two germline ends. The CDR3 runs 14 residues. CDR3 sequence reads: CASQPTGDTYEQYF. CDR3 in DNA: TGTGCCAGCCAGCCCACAGGCGACACCTACGAGCAGTACTTC.

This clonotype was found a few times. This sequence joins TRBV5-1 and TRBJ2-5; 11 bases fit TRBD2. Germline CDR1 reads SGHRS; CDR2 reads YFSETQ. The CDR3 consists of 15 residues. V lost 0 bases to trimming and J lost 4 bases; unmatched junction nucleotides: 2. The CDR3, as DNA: TGCGCCAGCAGCTTGGCTCTAGCGGGGGGAGAGACCCAGTACTTC. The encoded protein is CASSLALAGGETQYF.

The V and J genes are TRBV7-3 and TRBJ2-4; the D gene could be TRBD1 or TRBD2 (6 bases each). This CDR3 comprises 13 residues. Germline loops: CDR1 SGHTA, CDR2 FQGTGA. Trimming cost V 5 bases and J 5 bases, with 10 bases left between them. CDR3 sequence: CASSERGENIQYF. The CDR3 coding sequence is TGTGCCAGCAGCGAAAGGGGGGAAAACATTCAGTACTTC.

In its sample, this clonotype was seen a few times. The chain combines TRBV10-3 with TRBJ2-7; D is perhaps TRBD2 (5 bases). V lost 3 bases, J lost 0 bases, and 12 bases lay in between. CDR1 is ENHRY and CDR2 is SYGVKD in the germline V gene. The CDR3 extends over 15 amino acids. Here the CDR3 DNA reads TGTGCCATCAGTGAACCCGAGGGAATCTCCTACGAGCAGTACTTC. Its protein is CAISEPEGISYEQYF.

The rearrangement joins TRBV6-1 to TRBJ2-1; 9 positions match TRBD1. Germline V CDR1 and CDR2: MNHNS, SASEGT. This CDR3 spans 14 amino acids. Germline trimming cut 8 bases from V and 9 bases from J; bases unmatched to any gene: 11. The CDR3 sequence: CASAPQQGAGEQFF. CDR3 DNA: TGTGCCAGCGCGCCGCAACAGGGGGCGGGTGAGCAGTTCTTC.

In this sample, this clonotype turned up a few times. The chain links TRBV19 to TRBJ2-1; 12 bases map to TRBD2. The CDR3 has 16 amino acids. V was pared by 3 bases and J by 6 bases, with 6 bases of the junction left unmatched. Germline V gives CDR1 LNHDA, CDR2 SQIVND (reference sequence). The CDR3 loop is CASSILAGGAGNEQFF. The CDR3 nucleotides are TGTGCCAGTAGTATCCTAGCGGGAGGGGCAGGCAATGAGCAGTTCTTC.

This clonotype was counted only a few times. The CDR3 nucleotides read TGTGCCAGCAGCAAGGGACTAGCGGTATCCTACAATGAGCAGTTCTTC. Translated: CASSKGLAVSYNEQFF. V and J are TRBV7-8 and TRBJ2-1; 11 nucleotides agree with TRBD2. The CDR3 has 16 residues. Germline V gene sequence: CDR1 SGHVS, CDR2 FQNEAQ. With 5 bases clipped from V and 1 base from J, the junction kept 4 bases outside the gene matches.

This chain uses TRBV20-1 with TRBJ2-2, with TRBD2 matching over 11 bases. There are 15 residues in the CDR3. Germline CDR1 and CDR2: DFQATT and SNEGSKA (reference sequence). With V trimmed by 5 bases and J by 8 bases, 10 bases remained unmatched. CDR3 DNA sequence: TGCAGTGCTGTAGCGGGAGGGTCGAAAAGAGGGGAGCTGTTTTTT. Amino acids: CSAVAGGSKRGELFF.

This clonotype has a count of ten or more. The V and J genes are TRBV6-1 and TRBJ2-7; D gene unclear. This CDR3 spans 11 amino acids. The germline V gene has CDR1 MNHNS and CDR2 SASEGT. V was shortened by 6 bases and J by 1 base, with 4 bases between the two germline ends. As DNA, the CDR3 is TGTGCCAGCAGGGATTCCTACGAGCAGTACTTC. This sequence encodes CASRDSYEQYF.

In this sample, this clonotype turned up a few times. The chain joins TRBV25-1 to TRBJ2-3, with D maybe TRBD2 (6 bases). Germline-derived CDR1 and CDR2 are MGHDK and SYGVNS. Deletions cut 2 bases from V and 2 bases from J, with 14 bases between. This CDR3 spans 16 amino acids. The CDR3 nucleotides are TGTGCCAGCAGTGAAGGAGGGCCAGGGCTCACAGATACGCAGTATTTT. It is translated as CASSEGGPGLTDTQYF.

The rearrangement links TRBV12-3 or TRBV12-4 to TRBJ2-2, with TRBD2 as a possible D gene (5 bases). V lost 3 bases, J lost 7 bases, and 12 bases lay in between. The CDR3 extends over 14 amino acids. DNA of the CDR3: TGTGCCAGCAGTTTCGGTCTAGCTGTCGGGGAGCTGTTTTTT. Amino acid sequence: CASSFGLAVGELFF.

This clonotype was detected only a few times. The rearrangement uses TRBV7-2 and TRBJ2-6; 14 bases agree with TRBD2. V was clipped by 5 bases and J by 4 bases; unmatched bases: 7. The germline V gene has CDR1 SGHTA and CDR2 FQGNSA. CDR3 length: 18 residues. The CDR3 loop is CASSQGLAGVTGANVLTF. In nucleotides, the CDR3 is TGTGCCAGCAGCCAGGGACTAGCGGGAGTTACAGGGGCCAACGTCCTGACTTTC.

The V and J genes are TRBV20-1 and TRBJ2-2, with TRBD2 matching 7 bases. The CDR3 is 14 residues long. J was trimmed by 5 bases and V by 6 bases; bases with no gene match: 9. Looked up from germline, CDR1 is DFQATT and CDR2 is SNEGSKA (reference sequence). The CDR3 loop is CSARDYQLTGELFF. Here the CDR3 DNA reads TGCAGTGCCCGGGACTACCAACTAACCGGGGAGCTGTTTTTT.

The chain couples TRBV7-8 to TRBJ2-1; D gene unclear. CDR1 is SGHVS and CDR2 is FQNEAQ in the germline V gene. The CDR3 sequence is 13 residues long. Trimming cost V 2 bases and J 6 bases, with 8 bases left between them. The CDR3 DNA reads TGTGCCAGCAGCTTACGCAGGCTCAATGAGCAGTTCTTC. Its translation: CASSLRRLNEQFF.

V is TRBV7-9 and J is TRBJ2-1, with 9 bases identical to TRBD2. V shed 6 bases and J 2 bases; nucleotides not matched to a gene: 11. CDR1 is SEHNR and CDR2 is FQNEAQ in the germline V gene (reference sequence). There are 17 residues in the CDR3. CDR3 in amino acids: CASSSNHSGRPYNEQFF. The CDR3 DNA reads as TGTGCCAGCAGTTCGAACCATAGCGGGAGACCCTACAATGAGCAGTTCTTC.

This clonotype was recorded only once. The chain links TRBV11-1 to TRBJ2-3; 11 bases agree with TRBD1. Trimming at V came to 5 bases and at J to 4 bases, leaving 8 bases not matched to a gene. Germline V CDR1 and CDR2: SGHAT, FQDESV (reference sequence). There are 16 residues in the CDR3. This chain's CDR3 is CASSLSSGQGADTQYF. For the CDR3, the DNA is TGTGCCAGCAGCCTATCCTCGGGACAGGGGGCAGATACGCAGTATTTT.

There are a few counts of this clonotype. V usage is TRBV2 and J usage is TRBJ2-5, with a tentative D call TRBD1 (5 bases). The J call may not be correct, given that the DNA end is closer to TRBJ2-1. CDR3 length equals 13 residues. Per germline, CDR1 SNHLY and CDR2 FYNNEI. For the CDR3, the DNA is TGTGCCAGCACACAGGCAGCCTACAATGAGCAGTTCTTC. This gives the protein CASTQAAYNEQFF.

CDR3 DNA sequence: TGCGCCAGCAGCCAAGAGGGGGCGTCTAAGAATGAGCAGTTCTTC. The encoded protein is CASSQEGASKNEQFF. The V call is TRBV4-3, the J call TRBJ2-1; TRBD1 might be the D (6 bases). This CDR3 comprises 15 residues. CDR1 is LGHNA and CDR2 is YSLEER in the germline V gene. V lost 0 bases to trimming and J lost 7 bases, with 13 bases between them.

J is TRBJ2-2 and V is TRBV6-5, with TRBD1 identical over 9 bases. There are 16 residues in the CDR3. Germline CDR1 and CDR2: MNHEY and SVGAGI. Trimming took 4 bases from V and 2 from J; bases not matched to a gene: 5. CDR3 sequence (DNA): TGTGCCAGCAGTTCGGGGGGACAGGGAAACACCGGGGAGCTGTTTTTT. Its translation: CASSSGGQGNTGELFF.

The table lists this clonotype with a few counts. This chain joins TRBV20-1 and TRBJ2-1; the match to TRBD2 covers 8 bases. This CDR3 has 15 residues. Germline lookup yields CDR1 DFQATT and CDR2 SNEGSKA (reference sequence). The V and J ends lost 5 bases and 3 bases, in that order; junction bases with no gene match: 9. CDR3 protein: CSAPDAGGNYNEQFF. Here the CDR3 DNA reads TGCAGTGCTCCCGATGCGGGGGGAAACTACAATGAGCAGTTCTTC.